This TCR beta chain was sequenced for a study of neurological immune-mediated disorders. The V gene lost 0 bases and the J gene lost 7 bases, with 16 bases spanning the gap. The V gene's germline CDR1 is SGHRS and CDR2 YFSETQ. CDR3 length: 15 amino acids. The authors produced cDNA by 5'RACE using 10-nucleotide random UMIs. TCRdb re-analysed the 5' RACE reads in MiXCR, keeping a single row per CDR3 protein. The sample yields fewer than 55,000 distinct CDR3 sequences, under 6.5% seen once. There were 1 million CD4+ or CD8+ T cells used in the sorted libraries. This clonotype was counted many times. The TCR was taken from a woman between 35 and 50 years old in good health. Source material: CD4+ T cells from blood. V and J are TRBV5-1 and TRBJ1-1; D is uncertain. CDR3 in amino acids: CASSLAEGRSGEAFF. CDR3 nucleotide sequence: TGCGCCAGCAGCTTGGCGGAGGGAAGGAGCGGTGAAGCTTTCTTT.